Each of the 16 T cell receptor beta chains below was sequenced from the same sample in a study of beta chain features in type 1 diabetes. Reverse transcription of all isolated RNA meant that expressed TCRB transcripts were sequenced. Assay used: immunoSEQ multiplex PCR; TCRdb lists only in-frame clones, some missing. The sample has about 130,000 clones, about 9.2% seen once; the top ten hold roughly 0.7%. Sequencing input: central memory CD4+ T cells from blood. All receptors derive from a man aged 18 to 29 in good health.

This clone was observed a few times. The chain carries TRBV7-9 and TRBJ1-4; D not resolved. Germline V gives CDR1 SEHNR, CDR2 FQNEAQ (reference sequence). The CDR3 covers 14 residues. The V end lost 6 bases, the J end lost 0 bases, and 8 bases lay between the germline ends. Written as DNA, the CDR3 is TGTGCCAGCAGTGAGGCCGCAACTAATGAAAAACTGTTTTTT. Protein: CASSEAATNEKLFF.

This clone came up a few times. One end of the junction is discordant with germline, which a read error may explain. This chain uses TRBV6-6 with TRBJ2-5; the D is unclear. CDR1 is MNHNY and CDR2 is SVGAGI in the germline V gene (reference sequence). The CDR3 covers 11 residues. CDR3 bases: TGTGCCAGCAGTTACCAGGAGACCCAGTACTTC. Translating gives CASSYQETQYF.

The chain is built from TRBV4-3 and TRBJ1-2, with a tentative D call TRBD1 (5 bases). V was cut by 4 bases and J by 1 base, with 13 bases left in between. This CDR3 has 15 amino acids. Germline assignment: CDR1 LGHNA and CDR2 YSLEER. The CDR3 protein is CASSPSRTLNYGYTF. In nucleotides, the CDR3 is TGCGCCAGCAGCCCGAGTCGGACACTTAACTATGGCTACACCTTC.

In its sample, this clone was seen a few times. The chain couples TRBV5-6 to TRBJ2-7; D is unresolved. Germline CDR1 SGHDT, CDR2 YYEEEE. V was clipped by 1 base and J by 2 bases, with 13 bases between them. The CDR3 sequence is 15 residues long. CDR3 nucleotide sequence: TGTGCCAGCAGCTTGTACTCAGGTGTCGCCTACGAGCAGTACTTC. Protein sequence: CASSLYSGVAYEQYF.

This clone was observed a handful of times. The same CDR3 arises from other DNA sequences in this sample as well. The V gene is TRBV12-5, the J gene TRBJ2-2; D unclear. The CDR3 is 12 residues long. CDR1 LGHNT and CDR2 FRNRAP come from the germline V gene. The V gene lost 4 bases and the J gene lost 5 bases, with 5 bases spanning the gap. Here the CDR3 reads CASGSLTGELFF. DNA of the CDR3: TGTGCTAGTGGTTCCCTAACCGGGGAGCTGTTTTTT.

The chain recombines TRBV19 with TRBJ2-3; weak D call: TRBD1 (6 bases). The germline V and J ends were trimmed by 6 bases and 6 bases, with 13 bases remaining between them. This CDR3 contains 13 residues. Germline values: CDR1 LNHDA, CDR2 SQIVND (reference sequence). The CDR3 sequence: CASRGTFGDTQYF. In DNA, the CDR3 is TGTGCCAGTAGAGGGACATTCGGGGATACGCAGTATTTT.

This clone was found a few times. This chain uses TRBV28 with TRBJ2-7, with 9 nucleotides matching TRBD1. V shed 5 bases, J shed 6 bases, and the junction held 11 bases outside the gene matches. Germline values: CDR1 MDHEN, CDR2 SYDVKM. The CDR3 spans 15 residues. The CDR3 spells CASSPPGTGTPEQYF. The CDR3 nucleotides read TGTGCCAGCAGTCCTCCCGGGACAGGGACCCCCGAGCAGTACTTC.

This clone has a handful of counts. The rearrangement joins TRBV28 to TRBJ1-2, with D possibly matching TRBD1 (6 bases). Germline V gene sequence: CDR1 MDHEN, CDR2 SYDVKM. V lost 5 bases, J lost 8 bases, and 24 bases lay in between. This CDR3 is built from 16 residues. The CDR3 DNA sequence: TGTGCCAGCAGTGGTCCCGGGACACAAGCAGCAGGCGGCTACACCTTC. This gives the protein CASSGPGTQAAGGYTF.

This clone was recorded a few times. The chain has TRBV30 and TRBJ1-3; D is possibly TRBD1 (5 bases). Germline CDR1 is GTSNPN and CDR2 is SVGIG (reference sequence). The V end lost 2 bases, the J end lost 1 base, and 12 bases lay between the germline ends. The CDR3 covers 15 residues. The CDR3 nucleotides read TGTGCCTGGAGTCTTACAGGATATTCTGGAAACACCATATATTTT. Translating gives CAWSLTGYSGNTIYF.

This clone has more than one count but fewer than ten. The chain joins TRBV30 to TRBJ1-4; D is unresolved. The V end was cut by 0 bases, the J end by 3 bases, with 5 bases between. The germline gives CDR1 GTSNPN, CDR2 SVGIG (reference sequence). The CDR3 extends over 13 amino acids. The CDR3 loop reads CAWSVQPNEKLFF. CDR3 DNA: TGTGCCTGGAGTGTACAGCCTAATGAAAAACTGTTTTTT. The full variable domain, in which reference TRBV30 and TRBJ1-4 provide the parts outside the CDR3, is SQTIHQWPATLVQPVGSPLSLECTVEGTSNPNLYWYRQAAGRGLQLLFYSVGIGQISSEVPQNLSASRPQDRQFILSSKKLLLSDSGFYLCAWSVQPNEKLFFGSGTQLSVL.

The rearrangement joins TRBV7-3 to TRBJ2-5; no clear D gene. V was clipped by 3 bases and J by 0 bases, with 5 bases between them. Germline CDR1 and CDR2: SGHTA and FQGTGA. There are 13 residues in the CDR3. CDR3 sequence reads: CASSLSNQETQYF. CDR3 coding DNA: TGTGCCAGCAGCTTGAGTAACCAAGAGACCCAGTACTTC.

The V and J genes are TRBV11-2 and TRBJ2-5, with 13 bases lining up with TRBD2. Germline loops: CDR1 SGHAT, CDR2 FQNNGV. This CDR3 spans 16 amino acids. J lost 3 bases, V lost 4 bases, and 5 bases had no gene match. CDR3 DNA sequence: TGTGCCAGCAGCTCAGGGACTAGCGGGGTTAAAGAGACCCAGTACTTC. As protein: CASSSGTSGVKETQYF.

This rearrangement joins TRBV19 to TRBJ2-7; TRBD1 is a possible D gene (6 bases). Trimming pared 4 bases from V and 1 base from J, leaving 8 bases between. This CDR3 is 13 amino acids long. Germline V gene sequence: CDR1 LNHDA, CDR2 SQIVND (reference sequence). In DNA, the CDR3 is TGTGCCAGTAGTACCACAGGGTCCTACGAGCAGTACTTC. Amino acid sequence: CASSTTGSYEQYF.

This sequence joins TRBV2 and TRBJ1-3, with D hard to call. The CDR3 sequence is 15 residues long. CDR1 is SNHLY and CDR2 is FYNNEI in the germline V gene. Trimming removed 4 bases from V and 0 bases from J, with 10 bases in between. This CDR3 reads CASSAVESSGNTIYF. CDR3 bases: TGTGCCAGCAGTGCGGTTGAGAGCTCTGGAAACACCATATATTTT. Using reference TRBV2 and TRBJ1-3 for the parts outside the CDR3, the full variable domain is EPEVTQTPSHQVTQMGQEVILRCVPISNHLYFYWYRQILGQKVEFLVSFYNNEISEKSEIFDDQFSVERPDGSNFTLKIRSTKLEDSAMYFCASSAVESSGNTIYFGEGSWLTVV.

This clone was observed a few times. The chain recombines TRBV5-4 with TRBJ1-3, with 7 bases lining up with TRBD1. In germline, CDR1 is SGHNT, CDR2 YYREEE (reference sequence). The CDR3 runs to 14 residues. J gave up 2 bases and V 3 bases, and 2 bases lay outside the gene matches. The CDR3 bases are TGTGCCAGCAGCTCTACAGGGGCTGGAAACACCATATATTTT. Its translation: CASSSTGAGNTIYF.

In its sample, this clone was seen a few times. The V gene is TRBV7-8, the J gene TRBJ1-3; maybe TRBD1 (5 bases). The V end lost 4 bases, the J end lost 3 bases, and 10 bases lay between the germline ends. Germline CDR1 SGHVS, CDR2 FQNEAQ. The CDR3 is 14 residues long. CDR3 nucleotides: TGTGCCAGCAGCTACCGGGGGGTTGGAAACACCATATATTTT. Translating gives CASSYRGVGNTIYF.